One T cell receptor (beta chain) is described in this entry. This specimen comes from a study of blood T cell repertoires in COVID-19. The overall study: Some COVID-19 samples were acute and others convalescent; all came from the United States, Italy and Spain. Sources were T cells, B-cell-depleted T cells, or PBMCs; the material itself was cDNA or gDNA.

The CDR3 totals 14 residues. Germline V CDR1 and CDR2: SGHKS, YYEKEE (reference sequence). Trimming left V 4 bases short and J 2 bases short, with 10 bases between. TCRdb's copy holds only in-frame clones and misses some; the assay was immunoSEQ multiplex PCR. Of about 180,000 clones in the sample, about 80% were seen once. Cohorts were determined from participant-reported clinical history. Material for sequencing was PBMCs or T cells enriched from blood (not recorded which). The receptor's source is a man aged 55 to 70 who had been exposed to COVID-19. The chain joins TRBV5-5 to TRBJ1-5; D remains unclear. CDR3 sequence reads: CASSLAGGNQPQHF. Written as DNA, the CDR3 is TGTGCCAGCAGCCTCGCGGGTGGCAATCAGCCCCAGCATTTT.